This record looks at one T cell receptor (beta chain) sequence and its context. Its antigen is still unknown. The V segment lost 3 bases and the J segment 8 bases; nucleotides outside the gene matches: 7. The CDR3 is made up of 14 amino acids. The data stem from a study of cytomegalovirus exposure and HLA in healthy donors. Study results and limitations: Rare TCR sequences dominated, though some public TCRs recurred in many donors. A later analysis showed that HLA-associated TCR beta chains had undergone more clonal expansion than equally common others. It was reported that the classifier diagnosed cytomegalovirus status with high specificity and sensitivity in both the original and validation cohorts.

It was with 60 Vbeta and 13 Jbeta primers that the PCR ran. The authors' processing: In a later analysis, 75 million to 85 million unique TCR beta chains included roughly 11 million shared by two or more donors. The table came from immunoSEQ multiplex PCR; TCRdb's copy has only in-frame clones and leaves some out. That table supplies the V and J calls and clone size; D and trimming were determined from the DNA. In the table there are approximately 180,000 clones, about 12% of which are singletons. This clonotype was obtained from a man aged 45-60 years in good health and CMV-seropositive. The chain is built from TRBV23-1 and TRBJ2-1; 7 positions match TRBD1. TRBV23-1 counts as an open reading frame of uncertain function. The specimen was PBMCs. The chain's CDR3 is CASSHHRGKDEQFF. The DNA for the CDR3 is TGCGCCAGCAGTCATCACAGGGGTAAGGATGAGCAGTTCTTC.